These T cell receptor beta chains were read from a single sample in a study of PD-1 blockade in mismatch repair-deficient tumors. The data were produced by immunoSEQ multiplex PCR, yet TCRdb's version contains in-frame clones alone and is incomplete. The table shows more than 50,000 clones, with around 89% occurring only once. The sample here was peripheral blood, taken 52 weeks after starting pembrolizumab. The origin of the receptors is an adult with mismatch repair-deficient cancer. The CDR3 runs from the conserved cysteine through the conserved F or W. A D gene is named only where the DNA matches it firmly. A clone size is listed for some rows: how often the clone was seen (once, few, many), or a class if it is expanded.

>few|TRBD1|TRBJ1-3|TRBV19
TGTGCCAGTAGTAACGCGGACAGGGCGTCTGGAAACACCATATATTTT
CASSNADRASGNTIYF
>once|-|TRBJ2-5|TRBV4-1
TGCGCCAGCAGCCAAGCCGGGCAGGGGGAGACCCAGTACTTC
CASSQAGQGETQYF
>-|TRBD1|TRBJ1-1|TRBV6-5
TGTGCCAGCAGTAAGGGACAGGGGGCATATACTGAAGCTTTCTTT
CASSKGQGAYTEAFF
>-|TRBD2|TRBJ2-2|TRBV5-1
TGCGCCAGCAGCCCTAGCGGGAGTGGGACCGGGGAGCTGTTTTTT
CASSPSGSGTGELFF
>-|TRBD1|TRBJ2-7|TRBV5-6
TGTGCCAGCAGCTTGGCGGAGACAGGGTCCTACGAGCAGTACTTC
CASSLAETGSYEQYF
>-|-|TRBJ2-3|TRBV5-1
TGCGCCAGCAGCTTGGCTGGGGGGACCACAGATACGCAGTATTTT
CASSLAGGTTDTQYF
>-|TRBD1|TRBJ1-5|TRBV6-6
TGTGCCAGCAGTATGACAGGGGGCCAGCCCCAGCATTTT
CASSMTGGQPQHF
>-|-|TRBJ2-1|TRBV4-1
TGCGCCAGCAGCCAGATCCGGCCTGCCTACAATGAGCAGTTCTTC
CASSQIRPAYNEQFF
>-|-|TRBJ2-1|TRBV7-2
TGTGCCAGCAGCCTACGGTGGGGCATTGGGGACAATGAGCAGTTCTTC
CASSLRWGIGDNEQFF
>-|TRBD1|TRBJ2-7|TRBV7-9
TGTGCCAGCAGCTCCGGGACAGGGGCGATTCGGACCTACGAGCAGTACTTC
CASSSGTGAIRTYEQYF
>-|-|TRBJ2-7|TRBV27
TGTGCCAGCAGCTTAAAGGCCCACTACGAGCAGTACTTC
CASSLKAHYEQYF
>once|-|TRBJ1-2|TRBV29-1
TGCAGCGTTGTTGGCGGACCTCTGATTGGCTACACCTTC
CSVVGGPLIGYTF
>-|-|TRBJ2-5|TRBV13
TGTGCCAGCAGCTCCAGGGACGACTCTAGTACGGTGGAGACCCAGTACTTC
CASSSRDDSSTVETQYF
>once|TRBD2|TRBJ2-1|TRBV27
TGTGCCAGCAGCTCGCTGGGACTAGCGGGATACAATGAGCAGTTCTTC
CASSSLGLAGYNEQFF
>-|TRBD1|TRBJ2-7|TRBV6-6
TGTGCCAGCAGGGTCTCCCGGGACAGGGTCTCCTACGAGCAGTACTTC
CASRVSRDRVSYEQYF